Presented here are 16 T cell receptor beta chains from one specimen sequenced in a study of sequential checkpoint blockade in melanoma (dated by TCRdb to the late 2010s). Receptor libraries were prepared by the immunoSEQ multiplex PCR assay. Here the immuneACCESS table is served through TCRdb, limited to in-frame sequences with V and J called. Missing clones are a known gap in these copies; in checked studies unresolved V genes cover under half, and the rest lacks a known reason. Across this sample there are more than 2,500 clones, with roughly 30% seen only once. The ten most abundant clones make up roughly 10% of the sample. The sample's treatment or condition label, decoded: randomized to nivolumab then ipilimumab (arm A) or the reverse (arm B). The source material was tumor tissue (inferred from file names), sampled from a patient given nivolumab and ipilimumab in sequence. These receptors originate from a human donor with melanoma.

CDR3 in DNA: TGCAGCGTTGAACGGGGACAGGTATGGACGCAGTATTTT. It is translated as CSVERGQVWTQYF. The rearrangement joins TRBV29-1 to TRBJ2-3, with TRBD1 matching 8 bases. The CDR3 runs to 13 residues. Germline V lookup: CDR1 SQVTM, CDR2 ANQGSEA. Trimming removed 2 bases from V and 9 bases from J; junction bases left unmatched: 7.

This clone has just a few counts. V gene TRBV11-3 combines with J gene TRBJ2-1; D not resolved. Germline CDR1 SGHNT, CDR2 YENEEA. Trimming left V 4 bases short and J 4 bases short, with 17 bases between. The CDR3 covers 16 residues. The CDR3 sequence is CASSSLDTTLYNEQFF. CDR3 coding DNA: TGTGCCAGCAGCTCCCTCGACACCACCCTTTACAATGAGCAGTTCTTC. The entire variable domain, with the rest obtained from reference TRBV11-3 and TRBJ2-1, is as follows: EAGVVQSPRYKIIEKKQPVAFWCNPISGHNTLYWYLQNLGQGPELLIRYENEEAVDDSQLPKDRFSAERLKGVDSTLKIQPAELGDSAVYLCASSSLDTTLYNEQFFGPGTRLTVL.

This clone is medium-sized within its sample. CDR3 sequence: CASSEGSRTYNEQFF. The CDR3 DNA, read in part, is TGTGCCAGCAGTGAAGGGAGCAGGACCTACAATGAGCAGTTC. The gene calls are TRBV6-1 and TRBJ2-1; D remains ambiguous. The CDR3 goes on 1 residue after the read ends, and that part is filled in from the germline J gene. Between the trimmed V and J ends, which lost 1 base and 2 bases, there was a span of 9 bases. This CDR3 is built from 15 residues. CDR1 is MNHNS, CDR2 SASEGT, per germline.

This chain connects TRBV19 to TRBJ1-5; TRBD1 is a possible D gene (5 bases). Per germline, CDR1 LNHDA and CDR2 SQIVND (reference sequence). The CDR3 runs 15 residues. Trimming took off 9 bases at V and 3 bases at J, with 18 bases between the two ends. The CDR3 sequence is CASREGGGNNQPQHF. As DNA, the CDR3 is TGTGCCAGCCGAGAGGGCGGGGGAAACAATCAGCCCCAGCATTTT.

V and J are TRBV19 and TRBJ2-5, with D tentatively TRBD2 (7 bases). This CDR3 has 14 residues. Germline loops: CDR1 LNHDA, CDR2 SQIVND (reference sequence). Deletions cut 2 bases from V and 4 bases from J, with 11 bases between. CDR3 in amino acids: CASSIRGAVETQYF. CDR3 in DNA: TGTGCCAGTAGTATACGGGGGGCTGTAGAGACCCAGTACTTC.

This clone is categorized as medium-sized (0.01 to 0.1%). The gene calls are TRBV5-1 and TRBJ2-7; 9 bases are a match to TRBD1. With 3 bases clipped from V and 4 bases from J, the junction kept 5 bases outside the gene matches. This CDR3 spans 14 amino acids. The germline gives CDR1 SGHRS, CDR2 YFSETQ. The CDR3 DNA reads as TGCGCCAGCAGCTCGGGACAGGGACTTTACGAGCAGTACGTC. Translated, it gives CASSSGQGLYEQYV.

The chain uses TRBV28 and TRBJ2-2; TRBD2 might be the D (6 bases). Trimming took off 2 bases at V and 2 bases at J, with 12 bases between the two ends. The CDR3 sequence is 16 residues long. Looked up from germline, CDR1 is MDHEN and CDR2 is SYDVKM. In nucleotides, the CDR3 is TGTGCCAGCAGTTTAGTTAGCGGACGAAACACCGGGGAGCTGTTTTTT. Residues: CASSLVSGRNTGELFF.

This chain joins TRBV28 and TRBJ1-2; D gene uncertain. This CDR3 spans 15 amino acids. Per germline, CDR1 MDHEN and CDR2 SYDVKM. V was trimmed by 6 bases and J by 2 bases, leaving 16 bases between them. The chain's CDR3 is CASSFSMGSNYGYTF. The CDR3 DNA follows: TGTGCCAGCAGCTTTTCTATGGGATCGAACTATGGCTACACCTTC.

The sample holds a few counts of this clone. V is TRBV15 and J is TRBJ2-5; either TRBD1 or TRBD2 may supply D (7 bases each). The CDR3 is 14 amino acids. V lost 5 bases and J 1 base, leaving 11 bases between the germline ends. From germline, CDR1 is LNHNV and CDR2 YYDKDF (reference sequence). CDR3 sequence reads: CATSPGGAQETQYF. The CDR3 region has the DNA TGTGCCACCAGCCCAGGGGGGGCCCAAGAGACCCAGTACTTC. Full variable domain (missing parts from reference TRBV15 and TRBJ2-5): DAMVIQNPRYQVTQFGKPVTLSCSQTLNHNVMYWYQQKSSQAPKLLFHYYDKDFNNEADTPDNFQSRRPNTSFCFLDIRSPGLGDTAMYLCATSPGGAQETQYFGPGTRLLVL.

This sequence joins TRBV29-1 and TRBJ1-4; TRBD1 matches at 7 bases. V lost 6 bases to trimming and J lost 3 bases; unmatched junction nucleotides: 10. Germline loops: CDR1 SQVTM, CDR2 ANQGSEA. The CDR3 is 15 residues long. CDR3 region: CSVRTGGTSNEKLFF. CDR3 DNA sequence: TGCAGCGTCAGGACAGGAGGAACGTCTAATGAAAAACTGTTTTTT. Using reference TRBV29-1 and TRBJ1-4 for the parts outside the CDR3, the full variable domain is SAVISQKPSRDICQRGTSLTIQCQVDSQVTMMFWYRQQPGQSLTLIATANQGSEATYESGFVIDKFPISRPNLTFSTLTVSNMSPEDSSIYLCSVRTGGTSNEKLFFGSGTQLSVL.

The gene calls are TRBV29-1 and TRBJ2-3; tentatively, D is TRBD2 (5 bases). From germline, CDR1 is SQVTM and CDR2 ANQGSEA. Trimming took off 7 bases at V and 3 bases at J, with 14 bases between the two ends. The CDR3 consists of 13 residues. CDR3 nucleotides: TGCAGCGCGACTATACCTAGGACAGATACGCAGTATTTT. Translated, it gives CSATIPRTDTQYF.

By share of the sample, this clone is large. The chain carries TRBV11-3 and TRBJ2-1, with 10 bases aligning to TRBD2. CDR3 length equals 15 residues. Germline V CDR1 and CDR2: SGHNT, YENEEA. J lost 7 bases, V lost 5 bases, and 8 bases had no gene match. CDR3 nucleotide sequence: TGTGCCAGCAGCCATTACGGGACTAGCGTAAATGAGCAGTTCTTC. Translating gives CASSHYGTSVNEQFF.

CDR3 residues: CASSYSPKPIQTQYF. CDR3 in DNA: TGTGCCAGCAGTTACTCTCCTAAGCCGATACAGACCCAGTACTTC. The chain employs TRBV6-8 and TRBJ2-5; D is undetermined. The length of the CDR3 is 15 residues. Per germline, CDR1 MNHGY and CDR2 SAAAGT. Trimming took 0 bases from V and 6 from J, leaving 14 bases between them.

The sample holds a few counts of this clone. The chain has TRBV28 and TRBJ2-5; TRBD1 aligns across 7 bases. This CDR3 spans 13 amino acids. Per germline, CDR1 MDHEN and CDR2 SYDVKM. CDR3 residues: CAIRRPGGETQYF. CDR3 nucleotides: TGTGCAATCAGACGGCCAGGGGGAGAGACCCAGTACTTC.

About this clone itself: One junction end disagrees with the germline gene, perhaps due to a read error. CDR3 in amino acids: CASSLNRETEAFF. For the CDR3, the DNA is TGTGCTAGCAGCTTGAACAGGGAGACTGAAGCTTTCTTT. The chain uses TRBV7-1 and TRBJ1-1; D is perhaps TRBD1 (6 bases). TRBV7-1 carries the ORF label, with uncertain function. The CDR3 runs to 13 residues.

This clone was counted only a few times. The V call is TRBV23-1, the J call TRBJ1-2; the D gene is possibly TRBD1 (6 bases). TRBV23-1 is flagged as an ORF with uncertain function. The V end lost 6 bases, the J end lost 5 bases, and 13 bases lay between the germline ends. The CDR3 covers 13 residues. In DNA form, the CDR3 reads TGCGCCAGCAGCTGGGACAAGCCATATGGCTACACCTTC. Its protein is CASSWDKPYGYTF.